A selection of T cell receptor beta chains follows, all from one sample in a study of blood T cell repertoires in COVID-19. The table came from immunoSEQ multiplex PCR; TCRdb's copy has only in-frame clones and leaves some out. There are 230,000 or so clones in the sample; roughly 89% occur only once, and roughly 4.8% lies in the top ten. Sequences were obtained from peripheral blood. The receptors originated from a woman aged 40 to 55 who had recovered from COVID-19. Each CDR3 is given with its conserved first and last residue. The order of the fields is CDR3 DNA, CDR3 protein, V gene, D gene, clone size, J gene. D genes are given only for firm matches. Rows may omit the clone size; those that give it use once, few, many or a size class.

DNA: TGTGCCAGCAGTTTAAAGCGACTAGTGAGCGAGCAGTTCTTC
CDR3: CASSLKRLVSEQFF
V: TRBV2
D: -
size: -
J: TRBJ2-1

DNA: TGTGCCAGCAGCTTCCTAGCAACCTACAATGAGCAGTTCTTC
CDR3: CASSFLATYNEQFF
V: TRBV7-2
D: -
size: -
J: TRBJ2-1

DNA: TGTGCCAGTAACAAGCGGACAGCCCATAGCAATCAGCCCCAGCATTTT
CDR3: CASNKRTAHSNQPQHF
V: TRBV19
D: -
size: -
J: TRBJ1-5

DNA: TGTGCCAGCAGTGACGTGAGGGCAGGGGGGAACACCGGGGAGCTGTTTTTT
CDR3: CASSDVRAGGNTGELFF
V: TRBV2
D: TRBD1
size: -
J: TRBJ2-2

DNA: TGTGCCAGTAGTATAGGTAGAGCCCAAGAGACCCAGTACTTC
CDR3: CASSIGRAQETQYF
V: TRBV19
D: -
size: -
J: TRBJ2-5

DNA: TGTGCCAGCAGTGACGGGACAGGGTGGACGCAGTATTTT
CDR3: CASSDGTGWTQYF
V: TRBV6-4
D: TRBD1
size: once
J: TRBJ2-3

DNA: TGTGCCAGTGAGGGCTGGAACTATGGCTACACCTTC
CDR3: CASEGWNYGYTF
V: TRBV19
D: -
size: -
J: TRBJ1-2

DNA: TGCGCCAGCAGCCAAGATCTGGGACTAGCCGAAATCAATGAGCAGTTCTTC
CDR3: CASSQDLGLAEINEQFF
V: TRBV4-3
D: TRBD2
size: -
J: TRBJ2-1

DNA: TGTGCCAGCAGTCGTGGGACATCAACTAATGAAAAACTGTTTTTT
CDR3: CASSRGTSTNEKLFF
V: TRBV7-2
D: -
size: -
J: TRBJ1-4

DNA: TGTGCCAGCAGTTCCAGGGACAGGGCCCCCTACGAGCAGTACTTC
CDR3: CASSSRDRAPYEQYF
V: TRBV27
D: TRBD1
size: -
J: TRBJ2-7

DNA: TGCGCCAGCGGACCGGGACAGGGGTCCTCGCAGTTCTTC
CDR3: CASGPGQGSSQFF
V: TRBV10-1
D: TRBD1
size: -
J: TRBJ2-1

DNA: TGCGCCAGCAGCTTGCGGCAGGGGAACGACGAGCAGTACTTC
CDR3: CASSLRQGNDEQYF
V: TRBV5-1
D: -
size: -
J: TRBJ2-7

DNA: TGCGCCAGCAGCCAAGAAGGGGGATACAGTCAAGAGACCCAGTACTTC
CDR3: CASSQEGGYSQETQYF
V: TRBV4-1
D: -
size: -
J: TRBJ2-5

DNA: TGTGCCATCAGCCGGAGCAACAATGAGCAGTTCTTC
CDR3: CAISRSNNEQFF
V: TRBV10-3
D: -
size: few
J: TRBJ2-1

DNA: TGTGCCAGCAGCGCAATAGACAGGGGAGGCGAAAAACTGTTTTTT
CDR3: CASSAIDRGGEKLFF
V: TRBV9
D: TRBD1
size: -
J: TRBJ1-4

DNA: TGTGCCAGTAGTATTAGGTCCGCTAGCGCTAGCACAGATACGCAGTATTTT
CDR3: CASSIRSASASTDTQYF
V: TRBV19
D: -
size: -
J: TRBJ2-3

DNA: TGTGCCAGCAGCTTAGTTGGCGGGACAGGGCATGACTCTGGAAACACCATATATTTT
CDR3: CASSLVGGTGHDSGNTIYF
V: TRBV7-9
D: TRBD1
size: -
J: TRBJ1-3

DNA: TGCAGCGTAAGACAGGGGGTTTGGGCAGATACGCAGTATTTT
CDR3: CSVRQGVWADTQYF
V: TRBV29-1
D: TRBD1
size: -
J: TRBJ2-3

DNA: TGTGCCAGCGGTTTTCTCGGCTATGGCTACACCTTC
CDR3: CASGFLGYGYTF
V: TRBV12-3/TRBV12-4
D: -
size: -
J: TRBJ1-2

DNA: TGCGCCAGCAGCCCGGGACTAGCGGACACAGATACGCAGTATTTT
CDR3: CASSPGLADTDTQYF
V: TRBV4-3
D: TRBD2
size: once
J: TRBJ2-3

DNA: TGTGCCAGCTCACCTACGACAGGGTGGTGGGAGCAGTTCTTC
CDR3: CASSPTTGWWEQFF
V: TRBV18
D: TRBD1
size: once
J: TRBJ2-1

DNA: TGCGCCAGCAGCTACGAACTCGACACTGAAGCTTTCTTT
CDR3: CASSYELDTEAFF
V: TRBV5-1
D: -
size: few
J: TRBJ1-1

DNA: TGTGCCAGCAGCTTAGCGTACGGGGGTGCGTACCAAGAGACCCAGTACTTC
CDR3: CASSLAYGGAYQETQYF
V: TRBV7-2
D: -
size: -
J: TRBJ2-5

DNA: TGTGCCAGCAGTCTCCTGACTAGTCACTACAATGAGCAGTTCTTC
CDR3: CASSLLTSHYNEQFF
V: TRBV28
D: -
size: once
J: TRBJ2-1

DNA: TGTGCCAGCAGCTTAGCAGCGGGAGCCTTCACAGATACGCAGTATTTT
CDR3: CASSLAAGAFTDTQYF
V: TRBV7-2
D: TRBD2
size: -
J: TRBJ2-3

DNA: TGTGCCAGCTCACCAAGTACGGGAGGATTAAATGAGCAGTTCTTC
CDR3: CASSPSTGGLNEQFF
V: TRBV18
D: TRBD2
size: -
J: TRBJ2-1

DNA: TGCGCCAGCAGCTTGCCAACAGGGGGCCCGAGGCAGCCCCAGCATTTT
CDR3: CASSLPTGGPRQPQHF
V: TRBV5-1
D: TRBD1
size: few
J: TRBJ1-5

DNA: TGTGCCAGCTCACCAATCTCGGCCAGGCAGGGTGGTACTGAAGCTTTCTTT
CDR3: CASSPISARQGGTEAFF
V: TRBV18
D: -
size: -
J: TRBJ1-1

DNA: TGCAGTGCTAATGACAGGGGTACGAACACTGAAGCTTTCTTT
CDR3: CSANDRGTNTEAFF
V: TRBV20-1
D: TRBD1
size: -
J: TRBJ1-1

DNA: TGCGCCAGCGCGGACTCCTACAATGAGCAGTTCTTC
CDR3: CASADSYNEQFF
V: TRBV5-1
D: -
size: -
J: TRBJ2-1

DNA: TGTGCCAGCAGCTCCGGGAGCTTACAGACCCAGTACTTC
CDR3: CASSSGSLQTQYF
V: TRBV2
D: -
size: once
J: TRBJ2-5

DNA: TGTGCTGATACCGACTACCGCTACAATGAGCAGTTCTTC
CDR3: CADTDYRYNEQFF
V: TRBV12-5
D: -
size: -
J: TRBJ2-1

DNA: TGTGCCAGCAGGTCCCGGGGGGAGTCTGAGACCCAGTACTTC
CDR3: CASRSRGESETQYF
V: TRBV11-1
D: TRBD2
size: -
J: TRBJ2-5

DNA: TGCGCCAGCAGCCCTTTGGTCGCAAGGGAGGCTGGAAACACCATATATTTT
CDR3: CASSPLVAREAGNTIYF
V: TRBV5-1
D: -
size: -
J: TRBJ1-3

DNA: TGTGCCAGCACGCAGGTCTTTGGGGCCAACGTCCTGACTTTC
CDR3: CASTQVFGANVLTF
V: TRBV2
D: -
size: -
J: TRBJ2-6

DNA: TGCGCCAGCAGCTTGTGGTCGGGGAAGACGAGCGGGGAGCTGTTTTTT
CDR3: CASSLWSGKTSGELFF
V: TRBV5-1
D: -
size: once
J: TRBJ2-2

DNA: TGTGCCAGCAGCGCTCAAGGACAGGCTGGAAACACCATATATTTT
CDR3: CASSAQGQAGNTIYF
V: TRBV27
D: TRBD1
size: once
J: TRBJ1-3

DNA: TGCGCCAGCAGCTCTTCGGGAATGGTCAAAAACATTCAGTACTTC
CDR3: CASSSSGMVKNIQYF
V: TRBV5-1
D: -
size: -
J: TRBJ2-4

DNA: TGCGCCAGCAGCCAAGATCGGATAGCGCGTGAGCAGTTCTTC
CDR3: CASSQDRIAREQFF
V: TRBV4-3
D: -
size: -
J: TRBJ2-1

DNA: TGTGCTAGTCGACCGGGACTAGCGATTTCAGATACGCAGTATTTT
CDR3: CASRPGLAISDTQYF
V: TRBV12-5
D: TRBD2
size: -
J: TRBJ2-3

DNA: TGTGCCAGCAGCTTACAGGGGGCTGAAGAGACCCAGTACTTC
CDR3: CASSLQGAEETQYF
V: TRBV5-4
D: TRBD1
size: -
J: TRBJ2-5

DNA: TGTGCCAGCAGTACAGGGCCTGGAAACACCATATATTTT
CDR3: CASSTGPGNTIYF
V: TRBV7-2
D: -
size: -
J: TRBJ1-3

DNA: TGTGCCAGCAGTTACTCGCGGGTTTCCAATGAGCAGTTCTTC
CDR3: CASSYSRVSNEQFF
V: TRBV6-5
D: -
size: -
J: TRBJ2-1

DNA: TGTGCCAGTAGTACCAGAACCGGGACAGGGAATGAAAAACTGTTTTTT
CDR3: CASSTRTGTGNEKLFF
V: TRBV19
D: TRBD1
size: -
J: TRBJ1-4

DNA: TGTGCCAGCTACAGGACAGGGGACACCGGGGAGCTGTTTTTT
CDR3: CASYRTGDTGELFF
V: TRBV5-5
D: TRBD1
size: -
J: TRBJ2-2

DNA: TGTGCCAGCAGTGAGACTAGCGGGACCACAGATACGCAGTATTTT
CDR3: CASSETSGTTDTQYF
V: TRBV6-1
D: TRBD2
size: -
J: TRBJ2-3

DNA: TGCGCCAGCTCTAGCGGGGGGGGAGTCTACGAGCAGTACTTC
CDR3: CASSSGGGVYEQYF
V: TRBV10-2
D: TRBD2
size: -
J: TRBJ2-7

DNA: TGTGCCAGCTCACCACAGTGGACAGGGGGCACCGGGGAGCTGTTTTTT
CDR3: CASSPQWTGGTGELFF
V: TRBV18
D: TRBD1
size: once
J: TRBJ2-2